The text below deals with one T cell receptor (beta chain). Its antigen remains unknown. This sample was included in a study of T cells expressing NK-cell markers. Study summary: Repertoire data for TCR beta were derived from sorted T cells (CD3+CD56+NKG2C+, CD3+CD56+NKG2C- and CD3+CD56-NKG2C+).

The CDR3 loop spans 16 amino acids. Germline V lookup: CDR1 SGHRS, CDR2 YFSETQ. TCRdb re-called the 5' RACE reads and catalogs CDR3 proteins one per entry, DNA excluded. The sample's table shows roughly 420,000 distinct CDR3 sequences. Study-level points and caveats: There remained a lack of clarity about HCMV specificity of expanded NKG2C+ T cell clones. Of CD8+ T cells, roughly 1.0-7.0% belonged to dominant NKG2C+ clonotypes in 5 to 7 donors. The CD3+CD56-NKG2C+ fraction of a few donors was likewise dominated by these clonotypes.

The origin of this receptor is a woman between 18 and 75 years old in good health. The specimen sequenced was blood T cells: a sorted CD56 or NKG2C T cell subset, CD4+ or CD8+ T cells, or bulk PBMC T cells (not recorded which). J is TRBJ2-6 and V is TRBV5-1; TCRdb designates TRBD1, a call that cannot be tested without DNA. CDR3: CASSPGGTPLANVLTF.